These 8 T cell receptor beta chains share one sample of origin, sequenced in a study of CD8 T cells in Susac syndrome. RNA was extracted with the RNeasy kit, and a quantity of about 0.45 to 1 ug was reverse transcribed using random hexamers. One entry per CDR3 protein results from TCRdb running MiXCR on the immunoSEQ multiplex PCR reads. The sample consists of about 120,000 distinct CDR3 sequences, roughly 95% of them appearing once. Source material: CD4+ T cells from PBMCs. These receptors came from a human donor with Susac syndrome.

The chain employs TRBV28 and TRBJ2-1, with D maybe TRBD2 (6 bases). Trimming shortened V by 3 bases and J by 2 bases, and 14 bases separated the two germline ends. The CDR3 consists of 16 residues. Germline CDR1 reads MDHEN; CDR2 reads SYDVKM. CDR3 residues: CASSLASGPTYNEQFF. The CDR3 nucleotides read TGTGCCAGCAGTTTGGCCAGCGGGCCTACCTACAATGAGCAGTTCTTC.

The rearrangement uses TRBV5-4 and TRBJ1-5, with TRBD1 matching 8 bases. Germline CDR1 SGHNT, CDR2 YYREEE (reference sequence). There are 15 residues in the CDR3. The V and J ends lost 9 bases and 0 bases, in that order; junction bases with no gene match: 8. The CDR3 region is CATRRGPYSNQPQHF. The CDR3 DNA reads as TGTGCCACCCGCAGGGGGCCGTATAGCAATCAGCCCCAGCATTTT.

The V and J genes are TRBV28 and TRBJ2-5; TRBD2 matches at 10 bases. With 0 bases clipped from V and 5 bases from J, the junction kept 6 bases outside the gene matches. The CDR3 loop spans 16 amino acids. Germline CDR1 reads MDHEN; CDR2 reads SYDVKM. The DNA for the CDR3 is TGTGCCAGCAGTTTATGGTCTAGCGGGAGCGTTGAGACCCAGTACTTC. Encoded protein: CASSLWSSGSVETQYF.

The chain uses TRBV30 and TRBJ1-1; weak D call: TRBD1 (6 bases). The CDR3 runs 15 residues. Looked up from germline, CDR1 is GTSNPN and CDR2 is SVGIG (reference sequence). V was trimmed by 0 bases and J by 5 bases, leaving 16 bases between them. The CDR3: CAWSVKDSTGTEAFF. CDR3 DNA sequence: TGTGCCTGGAGTGTAAAGGACAGCACAGGGACTGAAGCTTTCTTT.

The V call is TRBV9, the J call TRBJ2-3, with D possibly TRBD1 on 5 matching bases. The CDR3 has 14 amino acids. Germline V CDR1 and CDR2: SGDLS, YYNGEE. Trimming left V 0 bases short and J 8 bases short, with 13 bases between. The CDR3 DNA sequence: TGTGCCAGCAGCGTAGATGGGGCTACCGGTACGCAGTATTTT. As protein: CASSVDGATGTQYF.

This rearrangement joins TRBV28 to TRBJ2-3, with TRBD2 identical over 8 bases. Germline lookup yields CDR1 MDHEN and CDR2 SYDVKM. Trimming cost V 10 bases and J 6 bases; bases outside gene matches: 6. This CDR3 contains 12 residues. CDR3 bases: TGTGCCATCGCGGGAGGTAGGGATACGCAGTATTTT. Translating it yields CAIAGGRDTQYF.

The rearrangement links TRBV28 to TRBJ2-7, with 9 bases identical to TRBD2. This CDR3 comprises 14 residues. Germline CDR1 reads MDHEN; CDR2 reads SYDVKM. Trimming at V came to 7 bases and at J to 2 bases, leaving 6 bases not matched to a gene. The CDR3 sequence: CASTPAGGAYEQYF. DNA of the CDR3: TGTGCCAGCACCCCAGCGGGAGGAGCCTACGAGCAGTACTTC. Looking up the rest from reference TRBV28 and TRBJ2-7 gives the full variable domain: DVKVTQSSRYLVKRTGEKVFLECVQDMDHENMFWYRQDPGLGLRLIYFSYDVKMKEKGDIPEGYSVSREKKERFSLILESASTNQTSMYLCASTPAGGAYEQYFGPGTRLTVT.

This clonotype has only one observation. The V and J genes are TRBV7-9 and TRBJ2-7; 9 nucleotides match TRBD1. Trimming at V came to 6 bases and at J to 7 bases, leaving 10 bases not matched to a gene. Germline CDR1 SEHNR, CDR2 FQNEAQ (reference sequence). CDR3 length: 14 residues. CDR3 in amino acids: CASSWDRVGLEQYF. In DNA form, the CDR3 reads TGTGCCAGCAGTTGGGACAGGGTTGGACTAGAGCAGTACTTC.